This TCR beta chain emerged from a study of blood T cell repertoires in COVID-19. Profiled with immunoSEQ multiplex PCR; TCRdb holds only in-frame clones, not every one. The data contain fewer than 400,000 clones, about 92% of them seen just once; the ten biggest clones take up around 20%. V lost 0 bases to trimming and J lost 0 bases, with 8 bases between them. Looked up from germline, CDR1 is MNHEY and CDR2 is SVGAGI. The CDR3 is 15 residues long. The V and J genes are TRBV6-5 and TRBJ1-1; D is ambiguous. Sequenced input: PBMCs or T cells enriched from blood (not recorded which). The sequence was collected from a woman aged 25 to 45 who had recovered from COVID-19. This CDR3 is CASSYSYRLNTEAFF. CDR3 nucleotides: TGTGCCAGCAGTTACTCTTATCGTTTGAACACTGAAGCTTTCTTT.